A selection of T cell receptor beta chains follows, all from one sample in a study of graft-versus-host responses after intestinal transplantation. The protocol was immunoSEQ multiplex PCR, while the TCRdb copy is restricted to in-frame clones and leaves out a portion. The sample has some 150,000 clones; around 90% are singletons. Antigens of these TCRs are unknown. This specimen was unstimulated CD4+ T cells sorted from spleen or lymph node cells, taken before intestinal transplant. Source of these receptors: a human donor who received an intestinal transplant. Each CDR3 is given with its conserved first and last residue. The D gene is left open where the match is weak. Expanded clones are given a class, and other clones once, few, many or no size at all.

. | . | TRBJ1-1 | TRBV10-2 | CASSTRGGVGNTEAFF | TGCGCCAGCAGTACCCGAGGGGGGGTGGGGAACACTGAAGCTTTCTTT
. | . | TRBJ2-5 | TRBV5-1 | CASSLITSPETQYF | TGCGCCAGCAGCTTGATCACTAGCCCCGAGACCCAGTACTTC
. | TRBD1 | TRBJ1-3 | TRBV5-6 | CASSFMGQALRASGNTIYF | TGTGCCAGCAGCTTTATGGGACAGGCGCTCCGCGCCTCTGGAAACACCATATATTTT
once | . | TRBJ2-4 | TRBV6-1 | CASSEARTVLAKNIQYF | TGTGCCAGCAGTGAAGCGCGGACAGTTCTAGCCAAAAACATTCAGTACTTC
. | . | TRBJ2-5 | TRBV19 | CASSPGLRETQYF | TGTGCCAGTAGTCCGGGGCTCCGGGAGACCCAGTACTTC
. | . | TRBJ2-7 | TRBV7-9 | CASSLFPGRATYEQYF | TGTGCCAGCAGCTTATTCCCCGGGAGAGCAACCTACGAGCAGTACTTC
. | TRBD1 | TRBJ2-6 | TRBV19 | CASSISHGQGARGANVLTF | TGTGCCAGTAGTATTTCACATGGACAGGGGGCGCGAGGGGCCAACGTCCTGACTTTC
. | TRBD2 | TRBJ2-5 | TRBV5-1 | CASSLGLAGVGETQYF | TGCGCCAGCAGCTTGGGACTAGCGGGAGTCGGAGAGACCCAGTACTTC
. | . | TRBJ2-3 | TRBV6-6 | CASSYGTDTQYF | TGTGCCAGCAGTTACGGGACGGATACGCAGTATTTT
. | . | TRBJ1-2 | TRBV18 | CASSPGGGYGYTF | TGTGCCAGCTCACCAGGGGGCGGCTATGGCTACACCTTC
. | TRBD1 | TRBJ2-5 | TRBV4-1 | CASSQAGTGGETQYF | TGCGCCAGCAGCCAAGCCGGGACAGGGGGGGAGACCCAGTACTTC
. | TRBD2 | TRBJ2-7 | TRBV6-5 | CASSVPRASGYEQYF | TGTGCCAGCAGCGTCCCCCGGGCTAGCGGGTACGAGCAGTACTTC
. | . | TRBJ2-1 | TRBV19 | CASSWGNEQFF | TGTGCCAGTAGTTGGGGGAATGAGCAGTTCTTC
. | . | TRBJ1-6 | TRBV5-6 | CASSPTIASTYNSPLHF | TGTGCCAGCAGCCCAACCATAGCCAGCACCTATAATTCACCCCTCCACTTT
. | TRBD2 | TRBJ2-1 | TRBV28 | CASTVRLAGPFDEQFF | TGTGCCAGCACCGTCCGACTAGCGGGCCCCTTTGATGAGCAGTTCTTC
. | . | TRBJ2-3 | TRBV2 | CASGREGGTDTQYF | TGTGCCAGTGGAAGGGAGGGGGGCACAGATACGCAGTATTTT
. | TRBD2 | TRBJ2-7 | TRBV4-1 | CASSQEDGAGGGMYEQYF | TGCGCCAGCAGCCAAGAGGATGGAGCGGGAGGAGGTATGTACGAGCAGTACTTC
. | TRBD2 | TRBJ2-1 | TRBV11-3 | CASSQGTSAGNEQFF | TGTGCCAGCAGCCAAGGGACTAGCGCTGGCAATGAGCAGTTCTTC
. | . | TRBJ2-7 | TRBV18 | CASSPKQGARTSLNEQYF | TGTGCCAGCTCTCCGAAACAGGGGGCGAGGACTAGCCTGAACGAGCAGTACTTC
few | . | TRBJ1-1 | TRBV30 | CAFNRDQNTEAFF | TGTGCCTTTAACCGGGACCAAAACACTGAAGCTTTCTTT
once | . | TRBJ2-1 | TRBV5-6 | CASSLAYEQFF | TGTGCCAGCAGCCTGGCTTATGAGCAGTTCTTC
. | . | TRBJ2-7 | TRBV19 | CASSISGFQGEQYF | TGTGCCAGTAGTATCTCCGGGTTTCAGGGCGAGCAGTACTTC
. | . | TRBJ2-1 | TRBV12-5 | CASGLDTPEGEQFF | TGTGCTAGTGGTTTGGATACCCCGGAGGGTGAGCAGTTCTTC
. | . | TRBJ2-7 | TRBV6-5 | CASSRAGLSYEQYF | TGTGCCAGCAGTAGGGCAGGCCTCTCCTACGAGCAGTACTTC
. | TRBD1 | TRBJ1-4 | TRBV27 | CASSPLVRGANEKLFF | TGTGCCAGCAGTCCCCTAGTCAGGGGGGCTAATGAAAAACTGTTTTTT
. | TRBD1 | TRBJ2-7 | TRBV6-1 | CASLRWTGSYEQYF | TGTGCCAGCCTTCGATGGACAGGCTCCTACGAGCAGTACTTC
. | . | TRBJ1-3 | TRBV20-1 | CSAQGGNTIYF | TGCAGTGCTCAGGGGGGAAACACCATATATTTT
few | TRBD2 | TRBJ2-7 | TRBV5-1 | CASSLASSGSSYEQYF | TGCGCCAGCAGCTTGGCCTCTAGCGGGAGCTCCTACGAGCAGTACTTC
. | TRBD1 | TRBJ2-3 | TRBV4-2 | CASSRFQGVGTDTQYF | TGTGCCAGCAGCCGGTTCCAGGGGGTAGGGACAGATACGCAGTATTTT
. | . | TRBJ1-1 | TRBV5-1 | CASSLFGVGTEAFF | TGCGCCAGCAGCTTGTTTGGGGTAGGAACTGAAGCTTTCTTT
. | TRBD2 | TRBJ2-7 | TRBV7-7 | CASSLGSGRADEQYF | TGTGCTAGCAGCTTAGGTAGCGGGAGGGCCGACGAGCAGTACTTC
. | . | TRBJ1-4 | TRBV6-6 | CASSHDRGGEKLFF | TGTGCCAGCAGTCATGATAGGGGAGGGGAAAAACTGTTTTTT
. | TRBD2 | TRBJ2-2 | TRBV4-3 | CASSQTSGSGELFF | TGCGCCAGCAGCCAGACTAGCGGATCCGGGGAGCTGTTTTTT
. | . | TRBJ1-2 | TRBV7-9 | CASSFYSGYTF | TGTGCCAGCAGCTTTTACTCTGGCTACACCTTC
. | TRBD1 | TRBJ2-1 | TRBV7-8 | CASSPDRGSYNEQFF | TGTGCCAGCAGCCCCGACAGGGGATCCTACAATGAGCAGTTCTTC
few | . | TRBJ2-5 | TRBV10-2 | CASRLSRDVEGQYF | TGCGCCAGCAGACTCTCTCGGGACGTAGAAGGCCAGTACTTC
. | . | TRBJ1-4 | TRBV28 | CASSFESLNEKLFF | TGTGCCAGCAGTTTTGAGAGTCTTAATGAAAAACTGTTTTTT
. | . | TRBJ1-3 | TRBV4-1 | CASSQVRGGNTIYF | TGCGCCAGCAGCCAAGTCAGGGGTGGAAACACCATATATTTT
. | . | TRBJ2-7 | TRBV28 | CASSFPTLNYLSYEQYF | TGTGCCAGCAGTTTCCCTACGTTGAATTACCTTTCCTACGAGCAGTACTTC
. | . | TRBJ2-7 | TRBV5-8 | CASSLEVGSYEQYF | TGTGCCAGCAGCTTGGAAGTAGGATCCTACGAGCAGTACTTC
. | TRBD2 | TRBJ2-5 | TRBV7-3 | CASSLLAGGPFSETQYF | TGTGCCAGCAGCTTACTAGCGGGAGGGCCGTTCTCAGAGACCCAGTACTTC
. | . | TRBJ2-2 | TRBV29-1 | CSVEPVGTGELFF | TGCAGCGTTGAACCGGTTGGTACCGGGGAGCTGTTTTTT
few | TRBD1 | TRBJ1-5 | TRBV27 | CASSLGQGAGNQPQHF | TGTGCCAGCAGTTTGGGTCAGGGGGCAGGCAATCAGCCCCAGCATTTT
. | TRBD1 | TRBJ1-5 | TRBV19 | CASSRGQGRNQPQHF | TGTGCCAGTAGTAGGGGACAGGGCCGCAATCAGCCCCAGCATTTT
. | TRBD1 | TRBJ2-7 | TRBV28 | CASRAPGQGASEYF | TGTGCCAGCAGAGCCCCGGGACAGGGGGCTTCGGAGTACTTC
. | . | TRBJ1-2 | TRBV5-4 | CASSLVANYGYTF | TGTGCCAGCAGCTTAGTTGCTAACTATGGCTACACCTTC
. | . | TRBJ2-7 | TRBV5-1 | CASRAGPSSYEQYF | TGCGCCAGCAGAGCAGGGCCGAGCTCCTACGAGCAGTACTTC
. | . | TRBJ2-7 | TRBV6-6 | CASSNPGGYEQYF | TGTGCCAGCAGTAACCCAGGAGGTTACGAGCAGTACTTC
. | TRBD1 | TRBJ1-1 | TRBV19 | CASSIARGLGTEAFF | TGTGCCAGTAGTATAGCCAGGGGGCTAGGCACTGAAGCTTTCTTT
. | TRBD1 | TRBJ1-1 | TRBV4-1 | CASSQAGTGRTEAFF | TGCGCCAGCAGCCAAGCCGGGACAGGGAGGACTGAAGCTTTCTTT
. | . | TRBJ1-1 | TRBV6-6 | CATIRGDMNTEAFF | TGTGCCACCATCCGGGGGGATATGAACACTGAAGCTTTCTTT
. | . | TRBJ1-5 | TRBV28 | CASSLGGDSQPQHF | TGTGCCAGCTCCCTGGGGGGCGATTCTCAGCCCCAGCATTTT